This is a list of T cell receptor beta chains from one sample in a study of cytomegalovirus exposure and HLA in healthy donors. Clones were sequenced by immunoSEQ multiplex PCR, and TCRdb holds only the in-frame ones, with some missing. The data hold 110,000 to 150,000 clones, with around 82% observed a single time. The sample comprised PBMCs. These receptors originate from a man aged 40-55 years in good health and CMV-seropositive. Each CDR3 is given with its conserved first and last residue. The D gene is left open where the match is weak. Only part of the rows carry a size: once, few, many, or a class if the clone is expanded.

D,V,size,J,CDR3,DNA
-,TRBV10-3,-,TRBJ2-7,CAISEGTIYEQYF,TGTGCCATCAGTGAGGGGACAATCTACGAGCAGTACTTC
TRBD1,TRBV5-8,-,TRBJ2-5,CASSSDRVETQYF,TGTGCCAGCAGCTCGGACAGGGTGGAGACCCAGTACTTC
-,TRBV9,-,TRBJ2-2,CASSVLSITGELFF,TGTGCCAGCAGCGTGCTTAGTATCACCGGGGAGCTGTTTTTT
-,TRBV9,-,TRBJ2-7,CASSVEGVGYEQYF,TGTGCCAGCAGCGTTGAGGGGGTAGGGTACGAGCAGTACTTC
-,TRBV30,-,TRBJ1-3,CAWKGVRVPGSGNTIYF,TGTGCCTGGAAGGGGGTTAGGGTCCCAGGCTCTGGAAACACCATATATTTT
-,TRBV6-6,-,TRBJ2-7,CASSYRGQSYEQYF,TGTGCCAGCAGTTACAGAGGGCAATCCTACGAGCAGTACTTC
-,TRBV7-9,once,TRBJ2-7,CASSLGVYEQYF,TGTGCCAGCAGCTTAGGAGTCTACGAGCAGTACTTC
TRBD2,TRBV7-2,-,TRBJ2-2,CASSSWAVAGRTGELFF,TGTGCCAGCAGCTCCTGGGCCGTAGCGGGTCGGACCGGGGAGCTGTTTTTT
TRBD2,TRBV5-6,-,TRBJ2-3,CASIWGGGADTQYF,TGTGCCAGCATCTGGGGCGGGGGGGCAGATACGCAGTATTTT
-,TRBV29-1,-,TRBJ1-3,CSVDLQGGNTIYF,TGCAGCGTTGATCTGCAGGGTGGAAACACCATATATTTT
TRBD1,TRBV25-1,-,TRBJ1-2,CASSEWDRGLNGYTF,TGTGCCAGCAGTGAATGGGACAGGGGGCTTAATGGCTACACCTTC
TRBD2,TRBV7-6,few,TRBJ2-1,CASSLGPSGENEQFF,TGTGCCAGCAGCTTAGGTCCTAGCGGGGAGAATGAGCAGTTCTTC
-,TRBV7-9,-,TRBJ1-1,CASSDPFRDNEAFF,TGTGCCAGCAGCGACCCGTTCCGGGACAACGAAGCTTTCTTT
TRBD2,TRBV7-8,-,TRBJ2-1,CASALGTSYHNEQFF,TGTGCCAGCGCTCTCGGGACTAGCTACCACAATGAGCAGTTCTTC
-,TRBV7-9,-,TRBJ2-7,CASSFGDEQYF,TGTGCCAGCAGCTTTGGAGACGAGCAGTACTTC
TRBD1,TRBV5-6,once,TRBJ1-5,CASSVDRGPNQPQHF,TGTGCCAGCAGCGTCGACAGGGGTCCTAATCAGCCCCAGCATTTT
-,TRBV5-6,-,TRBJ2-1,CASSRTLYNEQFF,TGTGCCAGCAGCCGCACCCTATACAATGAGCAGTTCTTC
TRBD1,TRBV9,few,TRBJ1-1,CASSVRGDRQNTEAFF,TGTGCCAGCAGCGTCCGGGGGGACAGGCAGAACACTGAAGCTTTCTTT
-,TRBV4-2,-,TRBJ2-2,CASSQGQAGNTGELFF,TGTGCCAGCAGCCAAGGGCAGGCGGGGAACACCGGGGAGCTGTTTTTT
TRBD2,TRBV27,-,TRBJ2-2,CASRRTGTMNTGELFF,TGTGCCAGCAGAAGGACCGGGACTATGAACACCGGGGAGCTGTTTTTT
-,TRBV30,once,TRBJ1-1,CAWKLRGGSTEAFF,TGTGCCTGGAAACTCCGGGGTGGTAGTACTGAAGCTTTCTTT
TRBD1,TRBV5-6,-,TRBJ2-3,CASSQQYRGRTDTQYF,TGTGCCAGCAGCCAACAATACAGGGGGCGCACAGATACGCAGTATTTT
TRBD1,TRBV11-3,-,TRBJ1-1,CASSLVKGGRQGYNTEAFF,TGTGCCAGCAGCTTAGTTAAAGGCGGCAGACAGGGTTATAACACTGAAGCTTTCTTT
-,TRBV10-3,-,TRBJ2-5,CAISESSSWTQYF,TGTGCCATCAGTGAGTCAAGTAGTTGGACCCAGTACTTC
-,TRBV11-2,-,TRBJ2-3,CASSLWTISTDTQYF,TGTGCCAGCAGCTTATGGACTATTAGCACAGATACGCAGTATTTT
-,TRBV5-6,-,TRBJ1-2,CASSSLVRRGQNYGYTF,TGTGCCAGCAGCTCCTTGGTGCGGAGAGGACAGAACTATGGCTACACCTTC
-,TRBV5-6,-,TRBJ2-2,CASSLAFLSGHKNTGELFF,TGTGCCAGCAGCTTGGCCTTTTTGTCGGGACACAAGAACACCGGGGAGCTGTTTTTT
-,TRBV5-6,-,TRBJ2-3,CASSFSGEFGDTQYF,TGTGCCAGCAGCTTCTCAGGGGAGTTCGGAGATACGCAGTATTTT
TRBD1,TRBV18,-,TRBJ2-7,CASSDRDEQYF,TGTGCCAGCTCAGACAGGGACGAGCAGTACTTC
TRBD1,TRBV6-5,-,TRBJ2-7,CASSPRTGVLNEQYF,TGTGCCAGCAGTCCCAGGACAGGGGTTCTGAACGAGCAGTACTTC
-,TRBV29-1,-,TRBJ2-1,CSVFPLADRTSKLHNEQFF,TGCAGCGTCTTTCCCCTAGCGGACAGAACCTCTAAACTTCACAATGAGCAGTTCTTC
-,TRBV9,-,TRBJ2-7,CASSKGGGTTYEQYF,TGTGCCAGCAGCAAAGGGGGGGGGACTACCTACGAGCAGTACTTC
TRBD1,TRBV27,-,TRBJ2-7,CASSPGQGIPYEQYF,TGTGCCAGCAGTCCGGGACAGGGGATTCCCTACGAGCAGTACTTC
-,TRBV29-1,-,TRBJ1-2,CSPRRLNGYTF,TGCAGCCCCCGGAGGCTAAATGGCTACACCTTC
-,TRBV6-5,-,TRBJ2-5,CASSPDQPGVKTQYF,TGTGCCAGCAGTCCTGACCAACCGGGGGTAAAGACCCAGTACTTC
-,TRBV5-1,once,TRBJ2-7,CASSPTTVPSYEQYF,TGCGCCAGCAGCCCCACGACAGTCCCCTCCTACGAGCAGTACTTC
-,TRBV5-1,-,TRBJ1-1,CASSLAAGFTEAFF,TGCGCCAGCAGCTTGGCCGCGGGGTTTACTGAAGCTTTCTTT
-,TRBV11-2,few,TRBJ2-5,CASSLGRGGLETQYF,TGTGCCAGCAGCCTCGGTAGGGGGGGGCTAGAGACCCAGTACTTC
TRBD2,TRBV6-5,-,TRBJ2-7,CASSLKAGGYEQYF,TGTGCCAGCAGTTTGAAAGCGGGAGGTTACGAGCAGTACTTC
-,TRBV21-1,-,TRBJ2-5,CAAGQGETQYF,TGTGCCGCAGGACAGGGAGAGACCCAGTACTTC